Listed below are T cell receptor beta chains from one sample, sequenced in a study of radiation and T cells in renal cell carcinoma. Repertoires were generated with immunoSEQ multiplex PCR, while TCRdb's copy carries only in-frame clones and drops some. The repertoire holds around 80,000 clones, with more than 75% as singletons. The material was blood, obtained from a patient whose treatment included radiotherapy and nephrectomy. The receptor set was obtained from a man aged 55 to 70 with renal cell carcinoma. Both conserved end residues are part of each CDR3.

CASTPWGSDTQYF	TRBV7-2	TRBJ2-3
CASSIRTGSGNEQFF	TRBV19	TRBJ2-1
CASSEGSAGINEQFF	TRBV10-1	TRBJ2-1
CASSATGGRTEAFF	TRBV7-2	TRBJ1-1
CASSPRQGDGNTIYF	TRBV7-8	TRBJ1-3
CASSLPGHGEQYF	TRBV11-3	TRBJ2-7
CASSQLEYSAYEQYF	TRBV7-2	TRBJ2-7
CATSRVRGTGGEKLFF	TRBV15	TRBJ1-4
CASSYRDTYEQYF	TRBV5-5	TRBJ2-7
CASSEFSSGNEQYF	TRBV10-2	TRBJ2-7
CASSVEREGYNEQFF	TRBV9	TRBJ2-1
CASSQDPLPLAGGSSGANVLTF	TRBV4-2	TRBJ2-6
CASSARNTEAFF	TRBV4-2	TRBJ1-1
CSVWIAGNTIYF	TRBV29-1	TRBJ1-3
CASTGGLYGYTF	TRBV30	TRBJ1-2
CASSTQDKNFYEQYF	TRBV21-1	TRBJ2-7
CASSPPGRRNTGELFF	TRBV18	TRBJ2-2
CASSPPRGDGYTF	TRBV18	TRBJ1-2
CASSLGQGMGGYTF	TRBV7-2	TRBJ1-2
CASSLQGAGLKGLTEAFF	TRBV27	TRBJ1-1
CASSFRYRGAGELFF	TRBV13	TRBJ2-2
CASSSHQETQYF	TRBV7-2	TRBJ2-5
CASSSMGGGPSDSNQPQHF	TRBV28	TRBJ1-5
CASSSRLRGLNTGELFF	TRBV7-6	TRBJ2-2